One and the same sample provided the 27 T cell receptor beta chains below, sequenced in a study of tumor-infiltrating lymphocytes in localized non-small cell lung cancer. Produced via immunoSEQ multiplex PCR; TCRdb's table is partial and in-frame only. The table records 5,500 to 8,000 clones, approximately 71% of them present only once. The sequenced material came from lung tumor tissue. The receptor set was obtained from a human donor with non-small cell lung cancer.

The J gene is TRBJ2-3, the V gene TRBV7-3, with no clear D. Between the trimmed V and J ends, which lost 2 bases and 0 bases, there was a span of 18 bases. CDR1 and CDR2 (germline): SGHTA, FQGTGA. This CDR3 has 18 amino acids. The CDR3 DNA sequence: TGTGCCAGCAGCTTAGAGGTCCGGGTGCTAACTAGCACAGATACGCAGTATTTT. Encoded protein: CASSLEVRVLTSTDTQYF. Full variable domain (remainder filled in from reference TRBV7-3 and TRBJ2-3): GAGVSQTPSNKVTEKGKYVELRCDPISGHTALYWYRQSLGQGPEFLIYFQGTGAADDSGLPNDRFFAVRPEGSVSTLKIQRTERGDSAVYLCASSLEVRVLTSTDTQYFGPGTRLTVL.

The table lists this clone with a few counts. The rearrangement uses TRBV18 and TRBJ1-5, with D unclear. CDR3 length: 14 residues. CDR1 and CDR2 (germline): KGHSH, LQKENI. Trimming removed 5 bases at V and 2 bases at J, with 10 bases between. The CDR3 nucleotides read TGTGCCAGCTCAACGGACGGGCGCAATCAGCCCCAGCATTTT. This translates into CASSTDGRNQPQHF.

CDR3 residues: CASSPRRSGGNTEAFF. For the CDR3, the DNA is TGTGCCAGCTCACCAAGGCGGTCAGGCGGGAACACTGAAGCTTTCTTT. The rearrangement uses TRBV18 and TRBJ1-1; no definite D call. The germline V and J ends were trimmed by 2 bases and 1 base, with 14 bases remaining between them. The CDR3 has 16 residues. Germline CDR1 reads KGHSH; CDR2 reads LQKENI.

This clone has only a few counts. This sequence joins TRBV2 and TRBJ1-1; D gene unclear. The CDR3 spans 13 residues. V was cut by 6 bases and J by 1 base, with 9 bases left in between. CDR1 SNHLY and CDR2 FYNNEI come from the germline V gene. CDR3 DNA sequence: TGTGCCAGCAGGCTCACAGAGAACACTGAAGCTTTCTTT. This codes for CASRLTENTEAFF.

The chain employs TRBV6-1 and TRBJ2-1; weak D call: TRBD2 (5 bases). The CDR3 runs 13 residues. Germline assignment: CDR1 MNHNS and CDR2 SASEGT. Trimming took 4 bases from V and 7 from J, leaving 11 bases between them. The CDR3 sequence: CASSARGGNEQFF. DNA for the CDR3: TGTGCCAGCAGTGCCAGAGGCGGGAATGAGCAGTTCTTC.

The rearrangement uses TRBV7-8 and TRBJ2-7, with a tentative D call TRBD2 (6 bases). Trimming pared 4 bases from V and 5 bases from J, leaving 15 bases between. The germline V gene has CDR1 SGHVS and CDR2 FQNEAQ. The CDR3 covers 14 residues. CDR3 in amino acids: CASSSYPGVHEQYF. As DNA, the CDR3 is TGTGCCAGCAGCTCTTACCCGGGGGTACACGAGCAGTACTTC.

V usage is TRBV6-1 and J usage is TRBJ1-2; D possibly corresponds to TRBD1 (6 bases). Germline CDR1 reads MNHNS; CDR2 reads SASEGT. The CDR3 consists of 10 residues. Trimming stripped 4 bases from V and 14 bases from J, with 11 bases between. CDR3 coding DNA: TGTGCCAGCAGTGGATACAGGGAAACCTTC. It specifies CASSGYRETF.

As DNA, the CDR3 is TGTGCCATCAGTGAGAGCGGGGGCCCGTTTGAGCAGTTCTTC. It encodes CAISESGGPFEQFF. The V call is TRBV10-3, the J call TRBJ2-1, with TRBD2 matching over 8 bases. From germline, CDR1 is ENHRY and CDR2 SYGVKD. CDR3 length: 14 residues. V shed 2 bases, J shed 9 bases, and the junction held 6 bases outside the gene matches.

This clone was detected a few times. V usage is TRBV10-3 and J usage is TRBJ2-3; 10 bases align to TRBD2. The germline V gene encodes CDR1 ENHRY and CDR2 SYGVKD. The length of the CDR3 is 14 residues. Trimming at V came to 6 bases and at J to 1 base, leaving 1 base not matched to a gene. CDR3 sequence reads: CAISGTSGTDTQYF. In DNA form, the CDR3 reads TGTGCCATCAGCGGGACTAGCGGCACAGATACGCAGTATTTT.

This clone showed up just once. V and J are TRBV18 and TRBJ1-1; D call uncertain. The CDR3 length is 13 residues. Trimming left V 0 bases short and J 0 bases short, with 2 bases between. Germline values: CDR1 KGHSH, CDR2 LQKENI. The CDR3: CASSPPLNTEAFF. DNA for the CDR3: TGTGCCAGCTCACCACCCCTGAACACTGAAGCTTTCTTT.

V is TRBV9 and J is TRBJ2-1; 9 nucleotides align to TRBD2. Germline CDR1 reads SGDLS; CDR2 reads YYNGEE. The CDR3 spans 15 residues. The V and J ends lost 0 bases and 9 bases, in that order; junction bases with no gene match: 7. The chain's CDR3 is CASSVVVAGVGEQFF. DNA for the CDR3: TGTGCCAGCAGCGTAGTAGTAGCGGGGGTCGGTGAGCAGTTCTTC.

This clone was detected only a few times. This sequence joins TRBV10-3 and TRBJ2-7; the D is unclear. The CDR3 covers 13 residues. Germline assignment: CDR1 ENHRY and CDR2 SYGVKD. Trimming took off 0 bases at V and 5 bases at J, with 8 bases between the two ends. The CDR3 DNA reads TGTGCCATCAGTGAGTCGACGCCCAACGAGCAGTACTTC. It is translated as CAISESTPNEQYF.

V and J are TRBV27 and TRBJ1-5, with a weak D call TRBD1 (5 bases). Germline lookup yields CDR1 MNHEY and CDR2 SMNVEV (reference sequence). The V end lost 4 bases, the J end lost 7 bases, and 11 bases lay between the germline ends. The CDR3 totals 13 residues. DNA of the CDR3: TGTGCCAGCAGTTATCAGGGCTACCAGCCCCAGCATTTT. Translating gives CASSYQGYQPQHF.

The gene calls are TRBV15 and TRBJ1-2; no firm D call. This CDR3 is 15 amino acids long. Germline V gene lookup returns CDR1 LNHNV and CDR2 YYDKDF (reference sequence). Trimming pared 0 bases from V and 4 bases from J, leaving 12 bases between. DNA of the CDR3: TGTGCCACCAGCAGAGATCGAAGTCCGAGCTATGGCTACACCTTC. This gives the protein CATSRDRSPSYGYTF. Drawing the rest from reference TRBV15 and TRBJ1-2, the complete variable domain is DAMVIQNPRYQVTQFGKPVTLSCSQTLNHNVMYWYQQKSSQAPKLLFHYYDKDFNNEADTPDNFQSRRPNTSFCFLDIRSPGLGDTAMYLCATSRDRSPSYGYTFGSGTRLTVV.

This sequence joins TRBV30 and TRBJ1-2, with a possible D match to TRBD1 (5 bases). This CDR3 is 15 amino acids long. CDR1 is GTSNPN and CDR2 is SVGIG in the germline V gene (reference sequence). Deletions cut 4 bases from V and 0 bases from J, with 15 bases between. The CDR3 spells CAWTIQGTTNYGYTF. The CDR3 coding sequence is TGTGCCTGGACCATCCAAGGGACCACTAACTATGGCTACACCTTC.

This clone has a single count. The rearrangement links TRBV5-5 to TRBJ1-4; tentative D call: TRBD1 (6 bases). The ends were cut back, 0 bases at V and 7 bases at J, with 16 bases in the middle. Germline V CDR1 and CDR2: SGHKS, YYEKEE (reference sequence). This CDR3 is 16 amino acids long. CDR3 in DNA: TGTGCCAGCAGCTTGGAGGGCCACCAAGGGGGTGAAAAACTGTTTTTT. Translated: CASSLEGHQGGEKLFF.

The chain has TRBV2 and TRBJ1-2; no definite D call. The germline gives CDR1 SNHLY, CDR2 FYNNEI. V was pared by 2 bases and J by 4 bases, with 11 bases between. The CDR3 spans 14 residues. Written as DNA, the CDR3 is TGTGCCAGCAGTGAAAGGGCCAGGCCCTATGGCTACACCTTC. It translates to CASSERARPYGYTF.

The J gene is TRBJ2-3, the V gene TRBV27; D unresolved. The CDR3 spans 13 residues. The V end lost 1 base, the J end lost 2 bases, and 4 bases lay between the germline ends. Looked up from germline, CDR1 is MNHEY and CDR2 is SMNVEV (reference sequence). For the CDR3, the DNA is TGTGCCAGCAGTTTATGGCCCACAGATACGCAGTATTTT. This gives the protein CASSLWPTDTQYF.

The chain uses TRBV11-2 and TRBJ1-1; D is unresolved. Trimming took 4 bases from V and 2 from J, leaving 8 bases between them. The CDR3 consists of 13 residues. Germline-derived CDR1 and CDR2 are SGHAT and FQNNGV. This chain's CDR3 is CASSSQPNTEAFF. In nucleotides, the CDR3 is TGTGCCAGCAGCTCCCAACCTAACACTGAAGCTTTCTTT. The full variable domain, rest sourced from reference TRBV11-2 and TRBJ1-1, is EAGVAQSPRYKIIEKRQSVAFWCNPISGHATLYWYQQILGQGPKLLIQFQNNGVVDDSQLPKDRFSAERLKGVDSTLKIQPAKLEDSAVYLCASSSQPNTEAFFGQGTRLTVV.

For this clone: Compared with germline, one end of the junction differs, possibly owing to a read error. The genes are TRBV5-1 and TRBJ2-7; no clear D. CDR1 is SGHRS, CDR2 YFSETQ, per germline. The CDR3 runs 15 residues. The CDR3 protein is CANSLAQTKGIEQYF. Written as DNA, the CDR3 is TGCGCCAACAGCTTGGCCCAGACGAAGGGCATAGAGCAGTACTTC.

The chain joins TRBV30 to TRBJ2-1; the match to TRBD2 covers 8 bases. CDR1 and CDR2 from the germline V gene are GTSNPN and SVGIG (reference sequence). The CDR3 loop spans 15 amino acids. V lost 1 base and J lost 4; bases outside the gene matches: 6. The CDR3 here is CAWSGASGPYNEQFF. CDR3 coding DNA: TGTGCCTGGAGTGGAGCTAGCGGGCCTTACAATGAGCAGTTCTTC.

The chain combines TRBV5-1 with TRBJ1-4; 9 bases match TRBD1. The J segment lost 6 bases and the V segment lost 4 bases, leaving 4 bases of the junction unmatched. Per the germline V gene, CDR1 is SGHRS and CDR2 is YFSETQ. The CDR3 has 14 residues. CDR3 coding DNA: TGCGCCAGCAGCCCCGGGACAGGGTATGAAAAACTGTTTTTT. It translates to CASSPGTGYEKLFF.

The CDR3 reads CASSSGQRETQYF. CDR3 in DNA: TGTGCCAGCAGCTCAGGACAACGAGAGACCCAGTACTTC. The V gene is TRBV5-4, the J gene TRBJ2-5; perhaps TRBD1 as D (5 bases). With 3 bases removed from V and 4 bases from J, the gap between germline ends came to 10 bases. Germline lookup yields CDR1 SGHNT and CDR2 YYREEE (reference sequence). The CDR3 totals 13 residues.

V is TRBV6-6 and J is TRBJ1-5, with D maybe TRBD1 (6 bases). CDR3 length: 15 amino acids. Germline lookup yields CDR1 MNHNY and CDR2 SVGAGI (reference sequence). The germline V and J ends were trimmed by 5 bases and 0 bases, with 11 bases remaining between them. In DNA, the CDR3 is TGTGCCAGCAGTGCACAGGGACATAGCAATCAGCCCCAGCATTTT. Its translation: CASSAQGHSNQPQHF.

The CDR3 loop is CASSDTGASTDTQYF. CDR3 coding DNA: TGCGCCAGCAGCGATACAGGGGCTAGCACAGATACGCAGTATTTT. The J gene is TRBJ2-3, the V gene TRBV4-1, with 7 bases aligning to TRBD1. The CDR3 is 15 amino acids. Germline assignment: CDR1 MGHRA and CDR2 YSYEKL. With V trimmed by 5 bases and J by 0 bases, 5 bases remained unmatched.

This clone was picked up one time. This rearrangement joins TRBV5-1 to TRBJ2-1; 13 bases are shared with TRBD2. Germline CDR1 and CDR2: SGHRS and YFSETQ. The junction had 6 bases not matched to a gene; V was cut back by 4 bases and J by 5 bases. The CDR3 is made up of 16 amino acids. Here the CDR3 reads CASSLTGLAGDNEQFF. The CDR3 nucleotides are TGCGCCAGCAGCCTAACCGGACTAGCGGGGGACAATGAGCAGTTCTTC.

CDR3 bases: TGCGCCAGCAGCCAAGAAACAGGGGGCGCCCTCAAGTACTTC. It yields the protein CASSQETGGALKYF. V gene TRBV4-3 combines with J gene TRBJ2-7; 9 nucleotides line up with TRBD1. This CDR3 contains 14 residues. Germline CDR1 reads LGHNA; CDR2 reads YSLEER. Losses at the gene ends were 0 bases for V and 11 bases for J; bases not matched to a gene: 8.